This T cell receptor (beta chain) is drawn from a study of early T cells in non-severe SARS-CoV-2 infection. As for the study in general: Unpaired chains resulted from sequencing bulk RNA of unsorted whole blood.

V lost 0 bases, J lost 0 bases, and 6 bases stayed unmatched. This CDR3 is 17 amino acids long. Germline CDR1 is SGHRS and CDR2 is YFSETQ. Each single cDNA molecule received a unique molecular identifier. TCRdb ran MiXCR on the 5' RACE reads and lists one entry per CDR3 protein. The sample includes about 60,000 distinct CDR3 sequences, roughly 18% of them seen just once. Study results and caveats: VDJdb matching favored anti-spike CD8 responses, missing private and CD4 specificities.

This clonotype was seen only a few times. Its specificity is not known. This receptor was taken from an adult who was a healthcare worker with PCR-confirmed SARS-CoV-2 infection or an uninfected control (not recorded which). Here the sequenced sample was whole blood, taken at baseline. V and J are TRBV5-1 and TRBJ2-5; TRBD2 matches 9 bases. CDR3 protein: CASSLDGASGDQETQYF. For the CDR3, the DNA is TGCGCCAGCAGCTTGGATGGGGCTAGCGGGGACCAAGAGACCCAGTACTTC.